This note documents a single T cell receptor (beta chain) sequence. These data come from a study of blood T cell repertoires in COVID-19. In the authors' workflow: The authors estimated nucleated cell counts from reference gene primer amplification. Repertoires were generated with immunoSEQ multiplex PCR, while TCRdb's copy carries only in-frame clones and drops some. V and J calls and clone size follow that table, whereas D and trimming were derived from the DNA. The sample lists approximately 80,000 clones, 70% to 80% seen once, with roughly 5.6% in the top ten. Trimming stripped 4 bases from V and 4 bases from J, with 20 bases between. This CDR3 region has 17 residues. Per germline, CDR1 SGHTA and CDR2 FQGTGA.

Sequenced: peripheral blood. The clonotype comes from a man in his fifties with active or convalescent COVID-19. V and J are TRBV7-3 and TRBJ1-5; the D gene is possibly TRBD1 (5 bases). This chain's CDR3 is CASSSHGGGDRNQPQHF. As DNA, the CDR3 is TGTGCCAGCAGCTCCCACGGGGGGGGAGATCGGAATCAGCCCCAGCATTTT.